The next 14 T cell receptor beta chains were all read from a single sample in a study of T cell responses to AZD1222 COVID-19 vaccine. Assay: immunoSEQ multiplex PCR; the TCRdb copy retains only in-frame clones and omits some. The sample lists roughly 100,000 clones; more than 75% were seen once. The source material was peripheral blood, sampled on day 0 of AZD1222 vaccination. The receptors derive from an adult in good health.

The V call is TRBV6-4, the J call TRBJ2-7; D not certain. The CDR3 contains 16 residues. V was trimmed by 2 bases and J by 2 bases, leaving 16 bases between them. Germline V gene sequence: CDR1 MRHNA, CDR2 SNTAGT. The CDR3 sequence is CASSDTTTKGTYEQYF. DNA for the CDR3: TGTGCCAGCAGTGACACGACAACAAAAGGCACCTACGAGCAGTACTTC.

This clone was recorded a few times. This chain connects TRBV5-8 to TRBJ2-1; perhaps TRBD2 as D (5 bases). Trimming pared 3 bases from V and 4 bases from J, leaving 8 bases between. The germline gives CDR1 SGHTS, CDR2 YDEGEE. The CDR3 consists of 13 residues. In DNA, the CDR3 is TGTGCCAGCAGCTCGGACTTTTACAATGAGCAGTTCTTC. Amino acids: CASSSDFYNEQFF. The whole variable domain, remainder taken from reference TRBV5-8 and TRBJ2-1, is EAGVTQSPTHLIKTRGQQATLRCSPISGHTSVYWYQQALGLGLQFLLWYDEGEERNRGNFPPRFSGRQFPNYSSELNVNALELEDSALYLCASSSDFYNEQFFGPGTRLTVL.

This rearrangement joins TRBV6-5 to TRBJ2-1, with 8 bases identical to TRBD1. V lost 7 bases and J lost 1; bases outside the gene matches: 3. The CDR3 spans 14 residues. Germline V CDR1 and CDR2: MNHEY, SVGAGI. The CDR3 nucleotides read TGTGCCAGCACGAGACAGGGGTCCTACAATGAGCAGTTCTTC. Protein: CASTRQGSYNEQFF.

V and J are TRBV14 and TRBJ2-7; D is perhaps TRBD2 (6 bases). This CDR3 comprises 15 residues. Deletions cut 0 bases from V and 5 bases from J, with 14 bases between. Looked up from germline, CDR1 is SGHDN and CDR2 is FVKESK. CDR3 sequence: CASSQELRRGHEQYF. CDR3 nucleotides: TGTGCCAGCAGCCAAGAGTTGAGGAGGGGTCACGAGCAGTACTTC.

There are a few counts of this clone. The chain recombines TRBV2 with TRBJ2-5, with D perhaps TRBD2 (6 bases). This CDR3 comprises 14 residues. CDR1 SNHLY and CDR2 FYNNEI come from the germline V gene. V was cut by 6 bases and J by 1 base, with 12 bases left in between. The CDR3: CASRDTGVQETQYF. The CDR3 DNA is TGTGCCAGCAGAGACACGGGAGTCCAAGAGACCCAGTACTTC. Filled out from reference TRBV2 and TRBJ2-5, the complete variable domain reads EPEVTQTPSHQVTQMGQEVILRCVPISNHLYFYWYRQILGQKVEFLVSFYNNEISEKSEIFDDQFSVERPDGSNFTLKIRSTKLEDSAMYFCASRDTGVQETQYFGPGTRLLVL.

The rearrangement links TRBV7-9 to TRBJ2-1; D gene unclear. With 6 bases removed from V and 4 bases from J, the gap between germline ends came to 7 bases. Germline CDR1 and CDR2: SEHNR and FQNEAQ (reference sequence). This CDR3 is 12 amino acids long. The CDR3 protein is CASSLSYNEQFF. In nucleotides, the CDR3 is TGTGCCAGCAGTTTGAGTTACAATGAGCAGTTCTTC.

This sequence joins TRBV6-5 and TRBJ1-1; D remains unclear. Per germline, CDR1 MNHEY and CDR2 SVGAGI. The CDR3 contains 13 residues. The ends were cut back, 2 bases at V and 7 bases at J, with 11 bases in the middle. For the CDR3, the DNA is TGTGCCAGCAGTTACAAGGGTTTGGGTGAAGCTTTCTTT. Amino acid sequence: CASSYKGLGEAFF.

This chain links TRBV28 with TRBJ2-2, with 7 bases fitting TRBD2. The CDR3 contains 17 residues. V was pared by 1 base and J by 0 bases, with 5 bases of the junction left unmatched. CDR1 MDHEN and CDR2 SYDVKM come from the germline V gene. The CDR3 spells CASSLSSGPTNTGELFF. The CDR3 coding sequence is TGTGCCAGCAGTTTATCTAGCGGCCCTACGAACACCGGGGAGCTGTTTTTT.

The CDR3 is CASSRPGTGNYNEQFF. The DNA for the CDR3 is TGTGCCAGCAGTAGACCCGGGACAGGGAACTACAATGAGCAGTTCTTC. V is TRBV28 and J is TRBJ2-1, with 9 bases aligning to TRBD1. The CDR3 covers 16 residues. J was trimmed by 3 bases and V by 5 bases; bases with no gene match: 8. Germline V gene sequence: CDR1 MDHEN, CDR2 SYDVKM.

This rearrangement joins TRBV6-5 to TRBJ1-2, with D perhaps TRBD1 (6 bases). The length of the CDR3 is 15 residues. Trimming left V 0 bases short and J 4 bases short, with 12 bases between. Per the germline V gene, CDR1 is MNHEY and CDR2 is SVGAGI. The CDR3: CASSYSTQGGYGYTF. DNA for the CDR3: TGTGCCAGCAGTTACTCAACACAGGGAGGCTATGGCTACACCTTC.

CDR3 in amino acids: CASSPRPGAEETQYF. The DNA of the CDR3 is TGTGCCAGCTCACCACGCCCGGGGGCCGAGGAGACCCAGTACTTC. The chain carries TRBV18 and TRBJ2-5; D tentatively reads TRBD1 or TRBD2 (6 bases each). The CDR3 has 15 amino acids. Germline values: CDR1 KGHSH, CDR2 LQKENI. V dropped 1 base and J dropped 5 bases, with 14 bases sitting between them.

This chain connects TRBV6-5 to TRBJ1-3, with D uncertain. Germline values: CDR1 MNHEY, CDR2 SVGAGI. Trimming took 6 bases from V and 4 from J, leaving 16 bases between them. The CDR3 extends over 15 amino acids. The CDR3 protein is CASSSSGGEGNTIYF. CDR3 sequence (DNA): TGTGCCAGCAGCTCCTCGGGCGGGGAGGGAAACACCATATATTTT.

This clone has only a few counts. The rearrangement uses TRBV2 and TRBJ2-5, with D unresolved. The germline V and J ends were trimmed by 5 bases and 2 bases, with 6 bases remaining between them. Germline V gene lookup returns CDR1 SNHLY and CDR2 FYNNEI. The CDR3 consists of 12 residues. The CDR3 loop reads CASSWSQETQYF. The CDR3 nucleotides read TGTGCCAGCAGTTGGAGTCAAGAGACCCAGTACTTC.

In DNA form, the CDR3 reads TGTGCCAGCAGCTTTCGGGAGAGGGGCACAGATACGCAGTATTTT. Translating it yields CASSFRERGTDTQYF. The chain links TRBV5-8 to TRBJ2-3, with D possibly TRBD2 on 6 matching bases. The CDR3 spans 15 residues. The germline CDR1 and CDR2 sequences are SGHTS and YDEGEE. V lost 2 bases and J lost 1, with 11 bases in between.